This T cell receptor (beta chain) was documented in a study of shared clonotypes between healthy human individuals. It was at deep level that the assay was run. Here immunoSEQ multiplex PCR was the method, and the copy in TCRdb shows in-frame clones only, minus some. The sample lists more than 2 million clones; 85% to 95% were seen once. Donors comprised healthy HIV-negative adults lacking recent acute infections or vaccinations. The trim removed 6 bases at V and 2 bases at J, leaving 8 bases unmatched. This CDR3 comprises 15 residues. The germline gives CDR1 SNHLY, CDR2 FYNNEI. Points on this clone: Its antigen is not known.

Study-wide findings and caveats: An effect of sequencing depth on clonotype sharing among donors was expected. Non-shared clonotypes had lower generation probabilities than those shared by all four donors.

This receptor was taken from a man younger than 35 in good health. What was sequenced was naive CD4+ T cells sorted from blood. As to subset: CD45RA+ positively selected. The chain couples TRBV2 to TRBJ2-7; 9 bases match TRBD1. CDR3 amino acids: CASSLGQGITYEQYF. The CDR3 DNA reads as TGTGCCAGCAGCCTAGGACAGGGGATCACCTACGAGCAGTACTTC.